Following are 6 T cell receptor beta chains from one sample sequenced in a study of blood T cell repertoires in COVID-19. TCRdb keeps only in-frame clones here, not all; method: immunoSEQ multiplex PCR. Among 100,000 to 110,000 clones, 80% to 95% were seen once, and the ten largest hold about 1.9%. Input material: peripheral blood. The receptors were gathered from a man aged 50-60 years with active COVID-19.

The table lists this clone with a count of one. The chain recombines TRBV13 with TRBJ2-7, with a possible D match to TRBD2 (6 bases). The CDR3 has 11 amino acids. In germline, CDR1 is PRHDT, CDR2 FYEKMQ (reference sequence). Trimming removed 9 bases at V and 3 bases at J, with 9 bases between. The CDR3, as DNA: TGTGCCAGAAAAGCGGGCTACGAGCAGTACGTC. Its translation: CARKAGYEQYV.

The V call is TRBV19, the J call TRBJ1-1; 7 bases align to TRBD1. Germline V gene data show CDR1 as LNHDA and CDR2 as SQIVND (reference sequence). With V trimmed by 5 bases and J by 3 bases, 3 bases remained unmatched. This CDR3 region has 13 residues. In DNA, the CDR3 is TGTGCCAGTAGTTCCGACAGGGACACTGAAGCTTTCTTT. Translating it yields CASSSDRDTEAFF.

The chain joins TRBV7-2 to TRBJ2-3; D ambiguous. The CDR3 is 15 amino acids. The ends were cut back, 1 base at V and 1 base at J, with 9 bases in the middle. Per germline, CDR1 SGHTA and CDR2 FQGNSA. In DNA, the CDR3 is TGTGCCAGCAGCTTAGATCGGCAGGGCACAGATACGCAGTATTTT. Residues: CASSLDRQGTDTQYF.

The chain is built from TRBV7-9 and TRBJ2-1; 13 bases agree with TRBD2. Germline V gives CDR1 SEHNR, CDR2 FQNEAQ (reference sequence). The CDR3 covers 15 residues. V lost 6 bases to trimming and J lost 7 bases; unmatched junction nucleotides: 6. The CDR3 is CASREGLAGTNEQFF. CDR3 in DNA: TGTGCCAGCAGGGAGGGACTAGCGGGGACTAATGAGCAGTTCTTC.

The CDR3 here is CASSKRGSGANVLTF. The CDR3 DNA reads TGTGCCAGCAGCAAAAGAGGGTCTGGGGCCAACGTCCTGACTTTC. The V gene is TRBV4-2, the J gene TRBJ2-6; TRBD2 might be the D (5 bases). Germline V gene sequence: CDR1 LGHNA, CDR2 YNFKEQ. The CDR3 has 15 residues. Trimming cost V 5 bases and J 1 base, with 9 bases left between them.

The CDR3 sequence: CASTPTGQGQRSYNEQFF. CDR3 nucleotides: TGTGCCAGCACCCCTACGGGACAGGGGCAACGCTCCTACAATGAGCAGTTCTTC. J is TRBJ2-1 and V is TRBV3-1 (or the pseudogene TRBV3-2), with 10 positions matching TRBD1. CDR1 and CDR2 (germline): LGHDT, YNNKEL (reference sequence). The CDR3 runs 18 residues. With V trimmed by 7 bases and J by 0 bases, 12 bases remained unmatched.